These 3 T cell receptor beta chains were all obtained from the same sample, sequenced in a study of blood T cell repertoires in COVID-19. The data were produced by immunoSEQ multiplex PCR, yet TCRdb's version contains in-frame clones alone and is incomplete. The data hold about 160,000 clones, with approximately 90% observed a single time. The material sequenced was peripheral blood. These receptors were collected from a man younger than 40 with COVID-19, enrolled during active disease.

This chain links TRBV28 with TRBJ1-3; TRBD1 agrees at 7 bases. After removal of 6 bases from V and 0 bases from J, the junction contained 5 bases not matched to a gene. CDR3 length equals 15 residues. Germline assignment: CDR1 MDHEN and CDR2 SYDVKM. The CDR3 coding sequence is TGTGCCAGCAGCCGGACAGGAGCCTCTGGAAACACCATATATTTT. This sequence encodes CASSRTGASGNTIYF.

The chain couples TRBV6-5 to TRBJ2-5, with 9 bases fitting TRBD2. This CDR3 has 15 amino acids. Germline values: CDR1 MNHEY, CDR2 SVGAGI. The V and J ends lost 6 bases and 3 bases, in that order; junction bases with no gene match: 8. DNA for the CDR3: TGTGCCAGCAGCCGACTAGCGGCCCAGAAAGAGACCCAGTACTTC. This codes for CASSRLAAQKETQYF.

The chain employs TRBV3-1 (or the pseudogene TRBV3-2) and TRBJ1-5; D is possibly TRBD1 (6 bases). V lost 3 bases to trimming and J lost 3 bases, with 15 bases between them. The CDR3 covers 16 residues. Germline CDR1 is LGHDT and CDR2 is YNNKEL (reference sequence). CDR3 bases: TGTGCCAGCAGCCAGTGGACAGAGGTCTCCAATCAGCCCCAGCATTTT. Encoded protein: CASSQWTEVSNQPQHF.